Listed below are T cell receptor beta chains from one sample, sequenced in a study of blood T cell repertoires in COVID-19. Sequenced by immunoSEQ multiplex PCR; TCRdb stores in-frame clones only, minus some. Of approximately 180,000 clones in the sample, 75% to 95% are singletons; the top ten hold approximately 0.5%. Sequenced material: peripheral blood. The receptors derive from a man aged 50 to 60 with acute or convalescent COVID-19. Both conserved end residues are part of each CDR3. Each record gives: clone size, V gene, J gene, D gene, CDR3 protein, CDR3 DNA. A D gene is named only where the DNA matches it firmly. The size field is filled for only some rows; it gives once, few, many or a size class.

once	TRBV19	TRBJ2-2	NA	CASSTQAGTGELFF	TGTGCCAGTAGTACCCAAGCGGGCACCGGGGAGCTGTTTTTT
NA	TRBV7-6	TRBJ2-2	NA	CASSLAAGSTGELFF	TGTGCCAGCAGCTTAGCAGCGGGTTCGACCGGGGAGCTGTTTTTT
NA	TRBV11-2	TRBJ2-1	TRBD1	CASSLVYRGYNEQFF	TGTGCCAGCAGCTTAGTTTACAGGGGCTACAATGAGCAGTTCTTC
NA	TRBV10-1	TRBJ2-7	TRBD1	CASSPWTGYEQYF	TGCGCCAGCAGCCCATGGACAGGGTACGAGCAGTACTTC
NA	TRBV28	TRBJ1-1	NA	CASSSRGHPNTEAFF	TGTGCCAGCAGTTCCCGGGGACATCCGAACACTGAAGCTTTCTTT
NA	TRBV2	TRBJ1-5	TRBD1	CASRAEGTGQSRPQHF	TGTGCCAGCAGAGCAGAAGGGACAGGACAGTCTCGGCCCCAGCATTTT
once	TRBV19	TRBJ1-3	NA	CASSPYQGSGNTIYF	TGTGCCAGTAGTCCATACCAGGGCTCTGGAAACACCATATATTTT
NA	TRBV10-3	TRBJ2-7	TRBD2	CAISQGLAAGVQYF	TGTGCCATCAGTCAGGGACTAGCGGCTGGAGTTCAGTACTTC
once	TRBV10-3	TRBJ2-1	NA	CAISESTRRLDNEQFF	TGTGCCATCAGTGAGTCGACCAGGAGGCTGGACAATGAGCAGTTCTTC
NA	TRBV5-1	TRBJ2-1	NA	CASSVDRDWLLDEQFF	TGCGCCAGCAGCGTGGACCGGGACTGGCTTCTCGATGAGCAGTTCTTC
NA	TRBV9	TRBJ2-2	NA	CASSAFQRVINTGELFF	TGTGCCAGCAGCGCCTTTCAGAGGGTCATTAACACCGGGGAGCTGTTTTTT
NA	TRBV19	TRBJ2-5	TRBD1	CATSRGQGVETQYF	TGTGCCACTTCGCGGGGACAGGGAGTAGAGACCCAGTACTTC
NA	TRBV10-3	TRBJ2-7	NA	CAISVRDFNDEQYF	TGTGCCATCAGTGTCCGGGACTTCAACGACGAGCAGTACTTC
NA	TRBV9	TRBJ1-1	NA	CASSVSGRTEAFF	TGTGCCAGCAGCGTCTCAGGGAGGACTGAAGCTTTCTTT
NA	TRBV19	TRBJ1-5	TRBD1	CASGDRVNQPQHF	TGTGCCAGTGGGGACAGGGTAAATCAGCCCCAGCATTTT
NA	TRBV6-1	TRBJ2-3	NA	CASSEQKRDTQYF	TGTGCCAGCAGTGAACAAAAGCGAGATACGCAGTATTTT
NA	TRBV25-1	TRBJ2-6	TRBD1	CASSGRDSNSGANVLTF	TGTGCCAGCAGTGGCCGGGACAGCAACTCTGGGGCCAACGTCCTGACTTTC
NA	TRBV28	TRBJ1-6	TRBD1	CASSLQQGVNSPLHF	TGTGCCAGCAGTTTACAGCAGGGGGTCAATTCACCCCTCCACTTT
NA	TRBV4-2	TRBJ2-3	NA	CASSQGQVDSTDTQYF	TGTGCCAGCAGCCAAGGACAGGTGGATAGTACAGATACGCAGTATTTT
NA	TRBV4-1	TRBJ1-2	NA	CASSHPGIYGYTF	TGCGCCAGCAGCCATCCCGGGATCTATGGCTACACCTTC
NA	TRBV28	TRBJ2-7	TRBD1	CASSTPYGQGVGEQYF	TGTGCCAGCAGTACTCCTTATGGACAGGGGGTTGGAGAGCAGTACTTC
NA	TRBV10-3	TRBJ1-4	NA	CAISGQGYEKLFF	TGTGCCATCAGTGGTCAGGGGTATGAAAAACTGTTTTTT
NA	TRBV5-1	TRBJ2-7	NA	CASRQGSSYEQYF	TGCGCCAGCAGGCAGGGAAGCTCCTACGAGCAGTACTTC
few	TRBV14	TRBJ2-1	TRBD2	CASSQGQSSGIDEQFF	TGTGCCAGCAGCCAAGGGCAATCTAGCGGGATCGATGAGCAGTTCTTC
NA	TRBV3-1/TRBV3-2	TRBJ1-5	NA	CASSQDDQPQHF	TGTGCCAGCAGCCAAGACGATCAGCCCCAGCATTTT
NA	TRBV5-1	TRBJ1-1	NA	CASSERGFTEAFF	TGCGCCAGCAGTGAGCGAGGGTTCACTGAAGCTTTCTTT
few	TRBV6-5	TRBJ2-2	TRBD1	CASRIDRDAGELFF	TGTGCCAGCAGGATCGACAGGGATGCCGGGGAGCTGTTTTTT
NA	TRBV7-8	TRBJ1-5	NA	CASSLARQSSNQPQHF	TGTGCCAGCAGCTTAGCCCGACAGTCTAGCAATCAGCCCCAGCATTTT
NA	TRBV6-5	TRBJ1-6	NA	CASSYSPGSPLHF	TGTGCCAGCAGTTACTCCCCGGGTTCACCCCTCCACTTT
NA	TRBV27	TRBJ2-3	NA	CASSLQGLSDTQYF	TGTGCCAGCAGTTTACAGGGATTGTCAGATACGCAGTATTTT
NA	TRBV5-1	TRBJ2-5	TRBD2	CASRTGTSVETQYF	TGCGCCAGCAGGACCGGGACTAGCGTTGAGACCCAGTACTTC
NA	TRBV7-8	TRBJ2-3	TRBD1	CASSLAGTGGSTDTQYF	TGTGCCAGCAGCTTAGCGGGGACAGGGGGAAGCACAGATACGCAGTATTTT
NA	TRBV15	TRBJ2-7	NA	CATSRERGSYEQYF	TGTGCCACCAGCAGAGAAAGGGGTTCCTACGAGCAGTACTTC
few	TRBV6-5	TRBJ1-6	TRBD1	CASSYLGQGGNSPLHF	TGTGCCAGCAGTTACCTCGGACAGGGCGGTAATTCACCCCTCCACTTT
NA	TRBV18	TRBJ2-1	NA	CASSSQGNEQFF	TGTGCCAGCTCATCTCAGGGCAATGAGCAGTTCTTC
once	TRBV3-1/TRBV3-2	TRBJ2-1	TRBD2	CASSQVPAGAYNEQFF	TGTGCCAGCAGCCAAGTGCCAGCGGGAGCCTACAATGAGCAGTTCTTC
NA	TRBV18	TRBJ2-7	TRBD1	CASSLGQAMAYEQYF	TGTGCCAGCTCCCTGGGACAGGCGATGGCCTACGAGCAGTACTTC
NA	TRBV5-1	TRBJ2-1	TRBD2	CASSSLAGGRNEQFF	TGCGCCAGCAGTTCGCTAGCGGGGGGCCGAAATGAGCAGTTCTTC
NA	TRBV30	TRBJ1-1	NA	CAWSYRDRQNTEAFF	TGTGCCTGGAGTTATAGAGACAGACAGAACACTGAAGCTTTCTTT
NA	TRBV5-3	TRBJ1-4	NA	CARSAGLSEKLFF	TGTGCCAGAAGCGCGGGCCTGTCTGAAAAACTGTTTTTT
NA	TRBV3-1/TRBV3-2	TRBJ1-2	TRBD1	CASSQGTGQGYTF	TGTGCCAGCAGCCAAGGGACAGGTCAAGGCTACACCTTC
few	TRBV7-9	TRBJ2-2	NA	CASSLLVPGELFF	TGTGCCAGCAGCCTTTTAGTGCCCGGGGAGCTGTTTTTT